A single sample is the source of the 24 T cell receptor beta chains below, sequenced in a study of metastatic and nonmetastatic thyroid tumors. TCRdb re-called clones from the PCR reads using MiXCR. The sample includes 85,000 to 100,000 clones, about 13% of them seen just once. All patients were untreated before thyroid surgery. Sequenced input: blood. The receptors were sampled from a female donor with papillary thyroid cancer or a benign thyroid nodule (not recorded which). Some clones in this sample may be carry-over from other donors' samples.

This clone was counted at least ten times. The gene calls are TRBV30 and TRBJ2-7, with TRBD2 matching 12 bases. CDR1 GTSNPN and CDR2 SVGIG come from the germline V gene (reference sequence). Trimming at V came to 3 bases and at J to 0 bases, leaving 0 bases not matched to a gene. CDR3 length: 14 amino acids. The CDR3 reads CAWRLAGGSYEQYF. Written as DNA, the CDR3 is TGTGCCTGGAGACTAGCGGGGGGCTCCTACGAGCAGTACTTC.

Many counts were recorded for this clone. The CDR3 DNA reads TGTGCCAGCAGCGTAGGTGGGTTTAGTAGGATGCAGTACTTC. Amino acid sequence: CASSVGGFSRMQYF. The genes are TRBV9 and TRBJ2-7, with no clear D. CDR1 and CDR2 (germline): SGDLS, YYNGEE. The CDR3 has 14 residues. Deletions cut 0 bases from V and 9 bases from J, with 16 bases between.

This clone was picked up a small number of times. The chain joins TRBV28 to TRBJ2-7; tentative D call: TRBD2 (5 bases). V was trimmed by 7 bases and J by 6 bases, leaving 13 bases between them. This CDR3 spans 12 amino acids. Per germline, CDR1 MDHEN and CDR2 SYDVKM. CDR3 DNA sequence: TGTGCCAGCACCCGTCATCGGGGCGAGCAGTACTTC. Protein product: CASTRHRGEQYF.

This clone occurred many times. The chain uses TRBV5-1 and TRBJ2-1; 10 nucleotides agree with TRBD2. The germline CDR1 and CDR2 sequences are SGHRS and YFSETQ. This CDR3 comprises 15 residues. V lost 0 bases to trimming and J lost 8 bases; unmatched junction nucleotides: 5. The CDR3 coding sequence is TGCGCCAGCAGCTTGGCCAGCGGGGGGGTCTATGAGCAGTTCTTC. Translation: CASSLASGGVYEQFF. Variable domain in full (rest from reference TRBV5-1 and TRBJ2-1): KAGVTQTPRYLIKTRGQQVTLSCSPISGHRSVSWYQQTPGQGLQFLFEYFSETQRNKGNFPGRFSGRQFSNSRSEMNVSTLELGDSALYLCASSLASGGVYEQFFGPGTRLTVL.

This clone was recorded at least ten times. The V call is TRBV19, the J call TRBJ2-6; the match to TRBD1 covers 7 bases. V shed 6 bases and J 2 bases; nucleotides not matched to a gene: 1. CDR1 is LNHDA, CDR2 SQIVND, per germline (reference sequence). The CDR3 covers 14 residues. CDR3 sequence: CASRTGPGANVLTF. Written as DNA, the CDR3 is TGTGCCAGTAGGACAGGGCCTGGGGCCAACGTCCTGACTTTC.

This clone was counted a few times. DNA for the CDR3: TGCGCCAGCAGCTTGGACAGGGGCTACTATGGCTACACCTTC. This codes for CASSLDRGYYGYTF. This chain uses TRBV5-1 with TRBJ1-2, with 7 bases identical to TRBD1. With V trimmed by 0 bases and J by 3 bases, 2 bases remained unmatched. The CDR3 consists of 14 residues. Germline V gene data show CDR1 as SGHRS and CDR2 as YFSETQ.

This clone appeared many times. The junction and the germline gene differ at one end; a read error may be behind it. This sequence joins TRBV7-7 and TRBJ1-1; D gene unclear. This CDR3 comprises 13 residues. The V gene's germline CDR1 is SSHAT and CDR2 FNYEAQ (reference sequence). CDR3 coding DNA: TGTGCTAGCAGCTTAACTCTCGGCACTGAAGCTTTCTTT. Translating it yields CASSLTLGTEAFF.

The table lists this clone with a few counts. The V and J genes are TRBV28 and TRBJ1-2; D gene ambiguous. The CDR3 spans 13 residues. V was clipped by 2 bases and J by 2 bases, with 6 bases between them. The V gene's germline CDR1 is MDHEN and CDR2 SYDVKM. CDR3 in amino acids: CASSLNVNYGYTF. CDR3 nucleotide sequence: TGTGCCAGCAGTTTAAACGTGAACTATGGCTACACCTTC.

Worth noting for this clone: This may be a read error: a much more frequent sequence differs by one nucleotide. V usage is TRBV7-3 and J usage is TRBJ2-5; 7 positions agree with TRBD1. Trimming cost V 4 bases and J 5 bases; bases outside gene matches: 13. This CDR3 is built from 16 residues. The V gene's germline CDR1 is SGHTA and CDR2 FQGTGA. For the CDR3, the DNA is TGTGCCAGCAGCTCAAACCCGACAGGGTGCCGGGAGACCCAGTACTTC. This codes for CASSSNPTGCRETQYF.

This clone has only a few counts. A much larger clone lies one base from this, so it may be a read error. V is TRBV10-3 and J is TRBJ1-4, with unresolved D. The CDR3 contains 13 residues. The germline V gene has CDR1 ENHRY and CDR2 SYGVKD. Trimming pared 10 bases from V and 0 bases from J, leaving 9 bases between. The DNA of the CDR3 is TGTGCCACAAAAGCTTCAACTAATGAAAAACTGTTTTTT. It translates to CATKASTNEKLFF.

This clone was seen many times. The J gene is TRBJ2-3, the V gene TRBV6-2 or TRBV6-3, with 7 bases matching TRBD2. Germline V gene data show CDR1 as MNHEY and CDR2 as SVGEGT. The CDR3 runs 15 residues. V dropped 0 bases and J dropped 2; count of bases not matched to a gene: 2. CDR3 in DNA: TGTGCCAGCAGTTACTCGGCGGGGGTCACAGATACGCAGTATTTT. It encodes CASSYSAGVTDTQYF.

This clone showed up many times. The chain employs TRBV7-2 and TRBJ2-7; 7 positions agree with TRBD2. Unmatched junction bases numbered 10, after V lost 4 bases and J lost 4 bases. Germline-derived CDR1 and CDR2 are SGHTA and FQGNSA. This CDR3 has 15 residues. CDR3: CASSSLEGLNYEQYF. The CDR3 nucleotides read TGTGCCAGCAGCTCCCTGGAGGGACTAAATTACGAGCAGTACTTC.

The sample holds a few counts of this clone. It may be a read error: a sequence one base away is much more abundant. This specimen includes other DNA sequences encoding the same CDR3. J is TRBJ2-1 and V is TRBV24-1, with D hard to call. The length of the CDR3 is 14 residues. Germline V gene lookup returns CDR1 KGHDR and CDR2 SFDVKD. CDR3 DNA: TGTGCCACCAGTGACCTCGACGGGCCTAATGAGCAGTTCTTT. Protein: CATSDLDGPNEQFF.

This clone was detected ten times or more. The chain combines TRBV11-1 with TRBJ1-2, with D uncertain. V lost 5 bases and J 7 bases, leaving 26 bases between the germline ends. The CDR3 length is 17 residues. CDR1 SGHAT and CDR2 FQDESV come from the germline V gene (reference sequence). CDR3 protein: CASSPHSSWEPISGYTF. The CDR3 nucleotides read TGTGCCAGCAGCCCCCATAGTTCTTGGGAGCCTATATCTGGCTACACCTTC.

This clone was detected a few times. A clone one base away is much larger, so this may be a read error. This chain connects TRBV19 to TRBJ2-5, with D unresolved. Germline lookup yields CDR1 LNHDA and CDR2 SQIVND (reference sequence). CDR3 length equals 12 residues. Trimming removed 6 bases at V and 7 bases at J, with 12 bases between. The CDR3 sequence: CASRDLLGTQYF. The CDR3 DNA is TGTGCCAGTAGGGACCTACTGGGGACCCAGTACTTC.

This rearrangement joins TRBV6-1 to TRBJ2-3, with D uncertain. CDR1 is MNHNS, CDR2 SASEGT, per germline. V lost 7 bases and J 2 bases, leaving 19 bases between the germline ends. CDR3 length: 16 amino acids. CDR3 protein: CASILLGRSITDTQYF. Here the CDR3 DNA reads TGTGCCAGCATCCTCTTGGGCAGATCTATCACAGATACGCAGTATTTT.

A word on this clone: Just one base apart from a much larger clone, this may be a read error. In DNA, the CDR3 is TGTGCCAGCAGGCGGACAGAAGAGTATAATGAAACACTGTTTTTT. Encoded protein: CASRRTEEYNETLFF. The chain has TRBV2 and TRBJ1-4; possibly TRBD1 for D (6 bases). The CDR3 spans 15 residues. Germline CDR1 SNHLY, CDR2 FYNNEI.

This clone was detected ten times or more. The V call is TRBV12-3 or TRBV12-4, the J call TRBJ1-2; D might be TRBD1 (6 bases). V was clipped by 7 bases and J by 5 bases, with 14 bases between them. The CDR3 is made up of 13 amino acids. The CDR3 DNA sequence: TGTGCCAGCACTCGTTCAGGGGCATATGGCTACACCTTC. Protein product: CASTRSGAYGYTF.

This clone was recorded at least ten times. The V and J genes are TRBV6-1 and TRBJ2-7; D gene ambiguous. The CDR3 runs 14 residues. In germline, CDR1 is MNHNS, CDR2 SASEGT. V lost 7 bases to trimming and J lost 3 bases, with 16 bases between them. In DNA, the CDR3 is TGTGCCAGCAACGTTGGGTCTTACTACTACGAGCAGTACTTC. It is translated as CASNVGSYYYEQYF.

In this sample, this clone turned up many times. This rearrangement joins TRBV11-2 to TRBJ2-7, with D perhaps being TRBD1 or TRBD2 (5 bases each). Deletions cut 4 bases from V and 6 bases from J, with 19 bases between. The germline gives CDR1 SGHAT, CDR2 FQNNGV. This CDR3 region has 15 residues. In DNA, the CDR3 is TGTGCCAGCAGCTCCGGGACCTACAGATCGGGCGAGCAGTACTTC. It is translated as CASSSGTYRSGEQYF.

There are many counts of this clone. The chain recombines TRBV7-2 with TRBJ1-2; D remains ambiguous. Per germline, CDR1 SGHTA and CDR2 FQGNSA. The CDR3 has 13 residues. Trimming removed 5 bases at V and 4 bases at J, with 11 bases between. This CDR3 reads CASSPEVTYGYTF. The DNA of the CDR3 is TGTGCCAGCAGCCCTGAAGTTACCTATGGCTACACCTTC.

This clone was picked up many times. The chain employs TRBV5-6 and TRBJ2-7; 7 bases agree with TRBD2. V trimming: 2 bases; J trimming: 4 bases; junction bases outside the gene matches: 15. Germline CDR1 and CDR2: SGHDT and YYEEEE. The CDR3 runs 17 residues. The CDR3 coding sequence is TGTGCCAGCAGCTTTATGAAGGACGGGGGGTACACGTACGAGCAGTACTTC. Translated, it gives CASSFMKDGGYTYEQYF.

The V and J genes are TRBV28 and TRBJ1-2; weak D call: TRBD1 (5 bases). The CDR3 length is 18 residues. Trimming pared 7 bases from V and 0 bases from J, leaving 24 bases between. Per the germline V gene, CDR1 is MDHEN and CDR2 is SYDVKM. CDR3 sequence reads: CASITQRDGRITNYGYTF. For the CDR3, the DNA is TGTGCCAGCATAACTCAGCGGGACGGGAGAATTACTAACTATGGCTACACCTTC.

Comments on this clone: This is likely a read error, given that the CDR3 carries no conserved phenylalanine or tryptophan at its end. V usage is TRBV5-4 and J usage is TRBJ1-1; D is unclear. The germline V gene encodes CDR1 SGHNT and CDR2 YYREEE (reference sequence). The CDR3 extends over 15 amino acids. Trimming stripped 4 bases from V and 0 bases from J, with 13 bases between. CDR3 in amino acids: CASSNLGGVNTEAFL. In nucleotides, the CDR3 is TGTGCCAGCAGCAACCTAGGAGGAGTGAACACTGAAGCTTTCCTT.